The 9 T cell receptor beta chains below all came from one sample that was sequenced in a study of human T cells and chemical hapten exposure. TCRdb redid the calling of the RACE reads with MiXCR, one entry per CDR3 protein. The top ten hold more than 1.1% of the sample, which has nearly 80,000 distinct CDR3 sequences, 10% seen once. The time point is: patch test 1, 2 weeks after DPC sensitization. As for treatment: therapeutic diphenylcyclopropenone sensitization with weekly scalp DPC. Sample: whole blood, taken in connection with sensitization to the hapten diphenylcyclopropenone (DPC). Receptors were obtained from a woman in her 50s with alopecia areata. Some clones in this sample may be carry-over from other donors' samples.

This chain links TRBV29-1 with TRBJ2-2, with 7 nucleotides matching TRBD1. Germline V gene lookup returns CDR1 SQVTM and CDR2 ANQGSEA. This CDR3 is 14 amino acids long. J lost 0 bases, V lost 7 bases, and 5 bases had no gene match. CDR3 bases: TGCAGCGCTCGACAGGGCGCGAACACCGGGGAGCTGTTTTTT. Protein: CSARQGANTGELFF.

In its sample, this clonotype was seen a few times. The chain couples TRBV18 to TRBJ2-5, with 7 bases lining up with TRBD1. V dropped 5 bases and J dropped 4; count of bases not matched to a gene: 4. The CDR3 sequence is 13 residues long. Germline V gene sequence: CDR1 KGHSH, CDR2 LQKENI. The CDR3 region has the DNA TGTGCCAGCTCAAGACAGGGAAGAGAGACCCAGTACTTC. Translated: CASSRQGRETQYF. The full variable domain, with the rest looked up from reference TRBV18 and TRBJ2-5, is NAGVMQNPRHLVRRRGQEARLRCSPMKGHSHVYWYRQLPEEGLKFMVYLQKENIIDESGMPKERFSAEFPKEGPSILRIQQVVRGDSAAYFCASSRQGRETQYFGPGTRLLVL.

This chain uses TRBV11-3 with TRBJ2-1; TRBD2 matches 11 bases. Trimming removed 5 bases from V and 6 bases from J; junction bases left unmatched: 6. The CDR3 is 15 residues long. The germline CDR1 and CDR2 sequences are SGHNT and YENEEA. CDR3 nucleotide sequence: TGTGCCAGCAGCAATGCCGGGACTAGCGGCAATGAGCAGTTCTTC. It codes for CASSNAGTSGNEQFF.

The chain employs TRBV25-1 and TRBJ2-7, with D possibly called TRBD1 or TRBD2 (6 bases each). This CDR3 has 16 amino acids. V lost 4 bases to trimming and J lost 0 bases, with 16 bases between them. Germline CDR1 reads MGHDK; CDR2 reads SYGVNS. CDR3 in amino acids: CASSGGGRFSSYEQYF. The CDR3 nucleotides read TGTGCCAGCAGTGGAGGGGGGCGGTTTAGCTCCTACGAGCAGTACTTC.

This clonotype was observed many times. The chain carries TRBV4-1 and TRBJ2-3; tentative D call: TRBD1 (5 bases). Germline CDR1 is MGHRA and CDR2 is YSYEKL. V was trimmed by 0 bases and J by 5 bases, leaving 12 bases between them. The CDR3 spans 15 residues. In nucleotides, the CDR3 is TGCGCCAGCAGCCAAGATCGCCAGGGAAGAGATACGCAGTATTTT. Encoded protein: CASSQDRQGRDTQYF.

This clonotype was recorded at least ten times. The V gene is TRBV7-9, the J gene TRBJ2-7; tentatively, D is TRBD2 (5 bases). Looked up from germline, CDR1 is SEHNR and CDR2 is FQNEAQ (reference sequence). This CDR3 comprises 13 residues. V shed 1 base and J shed 7 bases, with 11 bases lying between them. The CDR3 DNA follows: TGTGCCAGCAGCTTAGGGGCGCGAGGGGAGCAGTACTTC. It translates to CASSLGARGEQYF.

This clonotype was counted only a few times. J is TRBJ2-2 and V is TRBV11-3, with D perhaps matching TRBD2 (6 bases). Germline CDR1 reads SGHNT; CDR2 reads YENEEA. V lost 7 bases, J lost 2 bases, and 11 bases lay in between. CDR3 length: 14 amino acids. DNA for the CDR3: TGTGCCAGCAACGGCGGGGTAAACACCGGGGAGCTGTTTTTT. It specifies CASNGGVNTGELFF.

The genes are TRBV7-8 and TRBJ2-1; 10 nucleotides line up with TRBD2. Germline V gene sequence: CDR1 SGHVS, CDR2 FQNEAQ. The trim removed 4 bases at V and 0 bases at J, leaving 6 bases unmatched. The CDR3 runs to 17 residues. The CDR3 here is CASSSRSSGSSYNEQFF. The CDR3 DNA reads TGTGCCAGCAGCTCCCGATCTAGCGGGAGCTCCTACAATGAGCAGTTCTTC.

This clonotype was recorded once. This may stem from a read error, because a much larger clone lies one nucleotide away. This CDR3 reads CSARRTWGLNRSYNSPLHF. CDR3 coding DNA: TGCAGTGCTAGAAGGACATGGGGCCTTAACAGGTCCTATAATTCACCCCTCCACTTT. The chain couples TRBV20-1 to TRBJ1-6; tentatively, D is TRBD1 (5 bases). V gave up 2 bases and J gave up 1 base, with 21 bases separating them. CDR1 is DFQATT and CDR2 is SNEGSKA in the germline V gene (reference sequence). The CDR3 is made up of 19 amino acids.